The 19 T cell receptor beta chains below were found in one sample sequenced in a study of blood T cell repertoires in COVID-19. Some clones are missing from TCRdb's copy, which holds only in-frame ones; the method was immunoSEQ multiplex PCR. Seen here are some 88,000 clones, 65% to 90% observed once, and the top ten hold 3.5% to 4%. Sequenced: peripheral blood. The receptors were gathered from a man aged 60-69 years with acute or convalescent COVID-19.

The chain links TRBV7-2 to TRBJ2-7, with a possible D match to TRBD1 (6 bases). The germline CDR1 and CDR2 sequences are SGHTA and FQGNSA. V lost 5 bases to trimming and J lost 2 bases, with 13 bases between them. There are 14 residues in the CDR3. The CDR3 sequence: CASSPDRSPYEQYF. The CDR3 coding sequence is TGTGCCAGCAGCCCAGACAGGTCCCCCTACGAGCAGTACTTC.

The CDR3 spells CASSLDLGAVEQYF. The CDR3 DNA sequence: TGTGCCAGCTCACTCGACTTGGGGGCTGTCGAGCAGTACTTC. V is TRBV18 and J is TRBJ2-7, with D perhaps matching TRBD1 (6 bases). The CDR3 runs to 14 residues. Trimming shortened V by 4 bases and J by 6 bases, and 16 bases separated the two germline ends. Per germline, CDR1 KGHSH and CDR2 LQKENI.

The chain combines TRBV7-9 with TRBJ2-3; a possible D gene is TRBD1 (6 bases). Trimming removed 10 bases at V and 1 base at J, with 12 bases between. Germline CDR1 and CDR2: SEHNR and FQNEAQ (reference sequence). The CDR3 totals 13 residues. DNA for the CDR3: TGTGCCATGGGGGCCGATCGCACAGATACGCAGTATTTT. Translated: CAMGADRTDTQYF. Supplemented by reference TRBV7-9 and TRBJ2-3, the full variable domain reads DTGVSQNPRHKITKRGQNVTFRCDPISEHNRLYWYRQTLGQGPEFLTYFQNEAQLEKSRLLSDRFSAERPKGSFSTLEIQRTEQGDSAMYLCAMGADRTDTQYFGPGTRLTVL.

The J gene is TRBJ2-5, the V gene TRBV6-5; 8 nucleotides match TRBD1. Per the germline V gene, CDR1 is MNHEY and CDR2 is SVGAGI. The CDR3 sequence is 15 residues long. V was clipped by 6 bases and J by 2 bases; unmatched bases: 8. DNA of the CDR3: TGTGCCAGCAGCTCTACACACAGGGGGCAAGAGACCCAGTACTTC. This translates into CASSSTHRGQETQYF.

The CDR3 sequence is CATSREGNRGSTDTQYF. The CDR3, as DNA: TGTGCCACCAGCAGAGAGGGCAACAGGGGGTCAACAGATACGCAGTATTTT. The chain employs TRBV15 and TRBJ2-3, with 8 bases that match TRBD1. The J segment lost 3 bases and the V segment lost 0 bases, leaving 8 bases of the junction unmatched. This CDR3 region has 17 residues. The germline V gene has CDR1 LNHNV and CDR2 YYDKDF (reference sequence).

The CDR3 DNA reads as TGTGCCACCAGCCGCGGGTACCAAGAGACCCAGTACTTC. It encodes CATSRGYQETQYF. The V and J genes are TRBV24-1 and TRBJ2-5; weak D call: TRBD2 (5 bases). CDR3 length equals 13 residues. With 7 bases removed from V and 0 bases from J, the gap between germline ends came to 8 bases. The germline gives CDR1 KGHDR, CDR2 SFDVKD.

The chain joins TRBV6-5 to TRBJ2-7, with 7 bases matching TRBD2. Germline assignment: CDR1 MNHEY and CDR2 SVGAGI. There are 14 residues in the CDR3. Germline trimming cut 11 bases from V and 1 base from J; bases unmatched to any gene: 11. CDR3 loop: CALAEKFTSYEQYF. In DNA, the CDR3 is TGTGCCCTAGCGGAAAAGTTTACTTCCTACGAGCAGTACTTC.

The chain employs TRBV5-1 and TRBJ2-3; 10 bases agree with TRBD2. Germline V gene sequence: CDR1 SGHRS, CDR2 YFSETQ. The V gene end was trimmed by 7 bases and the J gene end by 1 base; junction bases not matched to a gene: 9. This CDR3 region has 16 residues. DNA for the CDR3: TGCGCCAGCCAAGAGCGGGAGGGAAGAGGCACAGATACGCAGTATTTT. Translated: CASQEREGRGTDTQYF.

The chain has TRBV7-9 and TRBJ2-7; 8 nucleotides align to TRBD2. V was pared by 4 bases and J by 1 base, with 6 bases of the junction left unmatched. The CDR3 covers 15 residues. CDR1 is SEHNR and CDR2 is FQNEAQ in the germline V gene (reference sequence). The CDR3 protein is CASSSRASGSYEQYF. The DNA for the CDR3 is TGTGCCAGCAGCTCCAGGGCTAGCGGGTCCTACGAGCAGTACTTC.

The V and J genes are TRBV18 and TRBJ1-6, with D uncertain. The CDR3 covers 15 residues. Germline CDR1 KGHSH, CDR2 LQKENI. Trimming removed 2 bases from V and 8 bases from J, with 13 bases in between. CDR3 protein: CASSPELKGDSPLHF. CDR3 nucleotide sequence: TGTGCCAGCTCACCAGAATTGAAGGGAGATTCACCCCTCCACTTT.

This chain's CDR3 is CASSQNTDRYGYTF. DNA of the CDR3: TGTGCCAGCAGCCAAAATACAGACCGATATGGCTACACCTTC. The gene calls are TRBV4-2 and TRBJ1-2; no clear D. CDR1 LGHNA and CDR2 YNFKEQ come from the germline V gene. The length of the CDR3 is 14 residues. Trimming pared 2 bases from V and 5 bases from J, leaving 12 bases between.

CDR3 in amino acids: CASTQGRGQGNEQYF. The CDR3 DNA follows: TGTGCCAGTACCCAGGGTAGGGGGCAAGGGAACGAGCAGTACTTC. The chain combines TRBV19 with TRBJ2-7, with 7 bases fitting TRBD1. CDR3 length: 15 amino acids. Trimming at V came to 7 bases and at J to 5 bases, leaving 14 bases not matched to a gene. Germline CDR1 reads LNHDA; CDR2 reads SQIVND (reference sequence). The full variable domain, rest sourced from reference TRBV19 and TRBJ2-7, is DGGITQSPKYLFRKEGQNVTLSCEQNLNHDAMYWYRQDPGQGLRLIYYSQIVNDFQKGDIAEGYSVSREKKESFPLTVTSAQKNPTAFYLCASTQGRGQGNEQYFGPGTRLTVT.

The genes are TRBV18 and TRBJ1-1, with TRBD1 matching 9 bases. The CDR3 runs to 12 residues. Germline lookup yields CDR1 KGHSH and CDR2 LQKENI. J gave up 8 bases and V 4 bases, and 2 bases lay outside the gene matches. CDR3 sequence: CASSQTGGEAFF. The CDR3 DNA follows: TGTGCCAGCTCACAGACAGGGGGAGAAGCTTTCTTT.

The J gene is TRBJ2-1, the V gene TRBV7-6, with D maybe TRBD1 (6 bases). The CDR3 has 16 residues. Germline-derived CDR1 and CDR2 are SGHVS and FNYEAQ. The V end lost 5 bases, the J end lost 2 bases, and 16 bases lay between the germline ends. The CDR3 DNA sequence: TGTGCCAGCAGCCCGGACCTACAGGGAACCTACAATGAGCAGTTCTTC. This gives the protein CASSPDLQGTYNEQFF.

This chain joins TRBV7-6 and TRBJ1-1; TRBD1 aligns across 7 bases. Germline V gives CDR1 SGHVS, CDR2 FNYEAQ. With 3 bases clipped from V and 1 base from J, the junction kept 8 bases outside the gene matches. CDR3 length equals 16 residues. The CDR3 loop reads CASSLRGRIENTEAFF. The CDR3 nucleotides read TGTGCCAGCAGCTTGAGGGGGCGAATCGAGAACACTGAAGCTTTCTTT. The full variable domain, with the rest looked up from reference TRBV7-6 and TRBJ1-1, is GAGVSQSPRYKVTKRGQDVALRCDPISGHVSLYWYRQALGQGPEFLTYFNYEAQQDKSGLPNDRFSAERPEGSISTLTIQRTEQRDSAMYRCASSLRGRIENTEAFFGQGTRLTVV.

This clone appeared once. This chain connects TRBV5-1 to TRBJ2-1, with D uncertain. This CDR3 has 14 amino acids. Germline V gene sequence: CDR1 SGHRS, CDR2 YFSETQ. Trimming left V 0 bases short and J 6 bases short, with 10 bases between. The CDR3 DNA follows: TGCGCCAGCAGCTTGGAACCAGTCTCCAATGAGCAGTTCTTC. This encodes CASSLEPVSNEQFF.

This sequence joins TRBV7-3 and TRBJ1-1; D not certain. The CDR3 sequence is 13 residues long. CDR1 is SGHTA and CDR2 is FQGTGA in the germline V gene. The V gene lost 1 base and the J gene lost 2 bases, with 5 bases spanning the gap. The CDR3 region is CASSLRANTEAFF. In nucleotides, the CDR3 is TGTGCCAGCAGCTTAAGAGCCAACACTGAAGCTTTCTTT. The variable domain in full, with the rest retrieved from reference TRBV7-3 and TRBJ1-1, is GAGVSQTPSNKVTEKGKYVELRCDPISGHTALYWYRQSLGQGPEFLIYFQGTGAADDSGLPNDRFFAVRPEGSVSTLKIQRTERGDSAVYLCASSLRANTEAFFGQGTRLTVV.

The CDR3 bases are TGTGCCAGCTCACCCTTGCGGGACAGGTCCTACAATGAGCAGTTCTTC. Amino acids: CASSPLRDRSYNEQFF. The chain has TRBV18 and TRBJ2-1; 8 nucleotides agree with TRBD1. Germline loops: CDR1 KGHSH, CDR2 LQKENI. V dropped 3 bases and J dropped 1; count of bases not matched to a gene: 5. The CDR3 loop spans 16 amino acids.

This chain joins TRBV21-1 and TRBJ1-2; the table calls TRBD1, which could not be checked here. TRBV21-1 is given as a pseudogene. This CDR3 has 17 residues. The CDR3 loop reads CASSFRDREHFNYGYTF. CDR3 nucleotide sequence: TGTGCCAGCAGCTTCCGGGACAGGGAACATTTTAACTATGGCTACACCTTC.